The 6 T cell receptor beta chains below come from one sample, sequenced in a study of cytomegalovirus exposure and HLA in healthy donors. The PCR contained 60 Vbeta and 13 Jbeta primers. Repertoires were generated with immunoSEQ multiplex PCR, while TCRdb's copy carries only in-frame clones and drops some. The sample comprises 200,000 to 250,000 clones, 70% to 90% of which are singletons, and roughly 0.22% rests with the top ten. Material: PBMCs. These receptors came from a girl aged 2-10 years in good health and CMV-seronegative.

V usage is TRBV11-2 and J usage is TRBJ2-5; D remains ambiguous. The CDR3 length is 11 residues. Germline lookup yields CDR1 SGHAT and CDR2 FQNNGV. The V end was cut by 7 bases, the J end by 5 bases, with 8 bases between. Here the CDR3 DNA reads TGTGCCAGCACCAACGAGGAGACCCAGTACTTC. This gives the protein CASTNEETQYF.

This chain uses TRBV5-1 with TRBJ1-2; 8 bases line up with TRBD1. The V segment lost 4 bases and the J segment 5 bases; nucleotides outside the gene matches: 4. Per germline, CDR1 SGHRS and CDR2 YFSETQ. The CDR3 is 13 residues long. CDR3 DNA: TGCGCCAGCAGCAAACAGGGGGGATATGGCTACACCTTC. Translation gives CASSKQGGYGYTF.

The genes are TRBV6-1 and TRBJ1-5; tentatively, D is TRBD1 (6 bases). The germline gives CDR1 MNHNS, CDR2 SASEGT. The CDR3 consists of 14 residues. Trimming stripped 7 bases from V and 3 bases from J, with 13 bases between. The DNA for the CDR3 is TGTGCCAGCACCGAAACAGGGAACAATCAGCCCCAGCATTTT. It specifies CASTETGNNQPQHF.

The rearrangement links TRBV5-6 to TRBJ2-2, with TRBD2 identical over 14 bases. The V gene end was trimmed by 4 bases and the J gene end by 5 bases; junction bases not matched to a gene: 13. Germline values: CDR1 SGHDT, CDR2 YYEEEE. The CDR3 length is 19 residues. CDR3 protein: CASSRTSGRIIRRTGELFF. The CDR3, as DNA: TGTGCCAGCAGCCGGACTAGCGGGAGGATTATACGGCGGACCGGGGAGCTGTTTTTT.

The J gene is TRBJ2-3, the V gene TRBV30; D is perhaps TRBD2 (6 bases). The CDR3 covers 13 residues. The V end was cut by 4 bases, the J end by 4 bases, with 12 bases between. Looked up from germline, CDR1 is GTSNPN and CDR2 is SVGIG (reference sequence). The CDR3 region has the DNA TGTGCCTGGAACCGGGGGAGCCCAGATACGCAGTATTTT. Encoded protein: CAWNRGSPDTQYF.

V gene TRBV10-1 combines with J gene TRBJ2-1, with 8 nucleotides matching TRBD2. Unmatched junction bases numbered 3, after V lost 0 bases and J lost 2 bases. The CDR3 spans 16 residues. The germline gives CDR1 WNHNN, CDR2 SYGVQD (reference sequence). CDR3 sequence reads: CASSESVAGTYNEQFF. The CDR3 nucleotides read TGCGCCAGCAGTGAGTCGGTAGCGGGAACCTACAATGAGCAGTTCTTC.